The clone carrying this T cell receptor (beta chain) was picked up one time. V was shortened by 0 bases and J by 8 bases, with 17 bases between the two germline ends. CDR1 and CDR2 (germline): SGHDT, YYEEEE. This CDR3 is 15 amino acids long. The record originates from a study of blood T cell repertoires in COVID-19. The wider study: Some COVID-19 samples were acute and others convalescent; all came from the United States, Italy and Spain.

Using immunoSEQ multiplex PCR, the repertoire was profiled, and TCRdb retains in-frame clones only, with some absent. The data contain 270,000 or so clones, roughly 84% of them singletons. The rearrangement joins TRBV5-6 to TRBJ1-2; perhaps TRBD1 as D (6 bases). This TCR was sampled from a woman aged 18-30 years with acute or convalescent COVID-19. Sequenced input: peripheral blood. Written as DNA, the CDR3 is TGTGCCAGCAGCTTGGCCTGGCGGGGGCAATGGGGCTACACCTTC. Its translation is CASSLAWRGQWGYTF.